The entry below gives a single T cell receptor (beta chain) sequence along with its context. The antigen is unknown. The data derive from a study of T cell responses to AZD1222 COVID-19 vaccine. The study's findings and limits: With two AZD1222 doses given, Spike-specific TCR breadth and depth both rose. The reported proportion of spike-specific TCRs targeting unmutated variant regions was nearly half. Repertoire collection took place solely once the T cell response had peaked.

The V and J ends lost 2 bases and 3 bases respectively, with 11 bases between them. Germline assignment: CDR1 MNHNS and CDR2 SASEGT. This CDR3 spans 15 amino acids. Data came from immunoSEQ multiplex PCR; TCRdb stores just in-frame clones and leaves some out. Of around 160,000 clones listed, more than 75% are singletons. This TCR derives from an adult in good health. Here the sequenced sample was peripheral blood, taken on day 0 of MenACWY control vaccination. V is TRBV6-1 and J is TRBJ1-5; D gene ambiguous. The CDR3 nucleotides are TGTGCCAGCAGTGAAAGTCGGGCATCCAATCAGCCCCAGCATTTT. Translated, it gives CASSESRASNQPQHF.